Following are 15 T cell receptor beta chains from one sample sequenced in a study of cytomegalovirus exposure and HLA in healthy donors. PCR employed 60 Vbeta and 13 Jbeta primers. Sequencing used immunoSEQ multiplex PCR; TCRdb keeps in-frame clones, though not all of them. The sample shows 65,000 or so clones, less than 70% of them seen only once. The sequenced sample consisted of PBMCs. These receptors were taken from a man younger than 45 in good health and CMV-seronegative.

This chain joins TRBV4-1 and TRBJ1-5; 8 bases agree with TRBD1. This CDR3 has 16 residues. CDR1 and CDR2 from the germline V gene are MGHRA and YSYEKL. J lost 0 bases, V lost 4 bases, and 5 bases had no gene match. Here the CDR3 reads CASSRGTGNSNQPQHF. For the CDR3, the DNA is TGCGCCAGCAGCCGAGGGACAGGCAATAGCAATCAGCCCCAGCATTTT.

This sequence joins TRBV25-1 and TRBJ1-1; D is ambiguous. This CDR3 contains 13 residues. Germline V lookup: CDR1 MGHDK, CDR2 SYGVNS. Trimming left V 5 bases short and J 3 bases short, with 10 bases between. In DNA, the CDR3 is TGTGCCAGCAGTACCGGGTTATACACTGAAGCTTTCTTT. This translates into CASSTGLYTEAFF.

The CDR3 DNA reads TGTGCCAGCAGCCATCGCAGGGAAGGGGCCGGGGAGCTGTTTTTT. It encodes CASSHRREGAGELFF. J is TRBJ2-2 and V is TRBV7-9; weak D call: TRBD1 (5 bases). Per the germline V gene, CDR1 is SEHNR and CDR2 is FQNEAQ (reference sequence). The CDR3 is 15 residues long. Trimming took 5 bases from V and 6 from J, leaving 16 bases between them.

This clone was counted a single time. The chain recombines TRBV4-2 with TRBJ2-3; TRBD2 is a possible D gene (6 bases). With 1 base removed from V and 8 bases from J, the gap between germline ends came to 22 bases. This CDR3 contains 17 residues. The germline CDR1 and CDR2 sequences are LGHNA and YNFKEQ. The CDR3 DNA is TGTGCCAGCAGCCAAGCCTCCACGGGAGCCGCGGGTGGTACGCAGTATTTT. It encodes CASSQASTGAAGGTQYF.

The chain carries TRBV30 and TRBJ1-2; no definite D call. The V gene's germline CDR1 is GTSNPN and CDR2 SVGIG (reference sequence). The CDR3 spans 14 residues. V was trimmed by 5 bases and J by 5 bases, leaving 18 bases between them. Written as DNA, the CDR3 is TGTGCCTGGGAGGGCAAGGAAGTCGGATATGGCTACACCTTC. It specifies CAWEGKEVGYGYTF.

This clone was seen a handful of times. The chain links TRBV18 to TRBJ2-1, with D possibly TRBD1 on 6 matching bases. The ends were cut back, 7 bases at V and 9 bases at J, with 22 bases in the middle. The CDR3 extends over 15 amino acids. Germline V gene data show CDR1 as KGHSH and CDR2 as LQKENI. The CDR3 region is CASFDQSGARGEQFF. In nucleotides, the CDR3 is TGTGCCAGCTTCGACCAATCAGGGGCCCGGGGTGAGCAGTTCTTC.

This chain joins TRBV2 and TRBJ1-5; TRBD1 agrees at 7 bases. After removal of 3 bases from V and 0 bases from J, the junction contained 8 bases not matched to a gene. The CDR3 is made up of 17 amino acids. Germline-derived CDR1 and CDR2 are SNHLY and FYNNEI. In DNA, the CDR3 is TGTGCCAGCAGTGACGACAGGGTTGCTTATAGCAATCAGCCCCAGCATTTT. Translating gives CASSDDRVAYSNQPQHF. The full variable domain, rest sourced from reference TRBV2 and TRBJ1-5, is EPEVTQTPSHQVTQMGQEVILRCVPISNHLYFYWYRQILGQKVEFLVSFYNNEISEKSEIFDDQFSVERPDGSNFTLKIRSTKLEDSAMYFCASSDDRVAYSNQPQHFGDGTRLSIL.

This chain joins TRBV6-1 and TRBJ1-5; D possibly corresponds to TRBD1 (6 bases). Per germline, CDR1 MNHNS and CDR2 SASEGT. V was cut by 10 bases and J by 0 bases, with 13 bases left in between. The CDR3 has 14 residues. The CDR3 spells CAIQDRYSNQPQHF. In DNA form, the CDR3 reads TGTGCCATCCAGGACAGATATAGCAATCAGCCCCAGCATTTT.

This sequence joins TRBV7-9 and TRBJ2-5; possibly TRBD1 for D (6 bases). V shed 3 bases and J shed 4 bases, with 9 bases lying between them. This CDR3 is 13 amino acids long. Germline loops: CDR1 SEHNR, CDR2 FQNEAQ (reference sequence). For the CDR3, the DNA is TGTGCCAGCAGCTTCCAGGGGCGAGAGACCCAGTACTTC. Translating it yields CASSFQGRETQYF.

The V and J genes are TRBV30 and TRBJ1-6; the match to TRBD1 covers 7 bases. Germline V gene sequence: CDR1 GTSNPN, CDR2 SVGIG (reference sequence). Trimming removed 5 bases from V and 8 bases from J; junction bases left unmatched: 12. The CDR3 is 15 residues long. In DNA form, the CDR3 reads TGTGCCTGGGGGGGTGAGAGGGACAGAGATTCACCCCTCCACTTT. As protein: CAWGGERDRDSPLHF. The variable domain in full, completed from reference TRBV30 and TRBJ1-6, reads SQTIHQWPATLVQPVGSPLSLECTVEGTSNPNLYWYRQAAGRGLQLLFYSVGIGQISSEVPQNLSASRPQDRQFILSSKKLLLSDSGFYLCAWGGERDRDSPLHFGNGTRLTVT.

As DNA, the CDR3 is TGTGCCAGCAGCCCCGGGACAGGGGTACAAGAGACCCAGTACTTC. Amino acids: CASSPGTGVQETQYF. V gene TRBV7-7 combines with J gene TRBJ2-5, with 10 positions matching TRBD1. The CDR3 length is 15 residues. Germline V gene sequence: CDR1 SSHAT, CDR2 FNYEAQ (reference sequence). Losses at the gene ends were 5 bases for V and 2 bases for J; bases not matched to a gene: 5.

The rearrangement joins TRBV10-3 to TRBJ2-3, with TRBD1 identical over 7 bases. The CDR3 has 14 residues. V was clipped by 6 bases and J by 1 base; unmatched bases: 4. Germline lookup yields CDR1 ENHRY and CDR2 SYGVKD. CDR3 sequence reads: CAISIGQGTDTQYF. CDR3 bases: TGTGCCATCAGCATAGGACAGGGCACAGATACGCAGTATTTT.

This chain connects TRBV5-1 to TRBJ2-4, with D unresolved. V was clipped by 4 bases and J by 0 bases, with 11 bases between them. Germline-derived CDR1 and CDR2 are SGHRS and YFSETQ. The CDR3 spans 15 residues. CDR3 protein: CASSPFAEAKNIQYF. The CDR3 DNA sequence: TGCGCCAGCAGCCCCTTTGCAGAAGCCAAAAACATTCAGTACTTC.

The CDR3 here is CASSQEDRTRGNQPQHF. Here the CDR3 DNA reads TGCGCCAGCAGCCAAGAGGACAGAACGAGGGGGAATCAGCCCCAGCATTTT. This chain uses TRBV4-1 with TRBJ1-5, with D perhaps TRBD1 (6 bases). Trimming took 0 bases from V and 4 from J, leaving 16 bases between them. Germline assignment: CDR1 MGHRA and CDR2 YSYEKL. The CDR3 is 17 amino acids.

This chain joins TRBV5-8 and TRBJ2-3, with TRBD1 matching over 7 bases. V was pared by 4 bases and J by 2 bases, with 10 bases of the junction left unmatched. There are 16 residues in the CDR3. Per the germline V gene, CDR1 is SGHTS and CDR2 is YDEGEE. CDR3 DNA sequence: TGTGCCAGCAGCGGGGGTCCGGGACAGAACACAGATACGCAGTATTTT. It codes for CASSGGPGQNTDTQYF.